The 13 T cell receptor beta chains listed next were all sequenced from one sample in a study of blood T cell repertoires in COVID-19. Assay: immunoSEQ multiplex PCR; the TCRdb copy retains only in-frame clones and omits some. The table records 80,000 to 100,000 clones, 81% of them present only once. Sequencing was done on a sample of peripheral blood. Receptor source: a man aged 60 to 75 with acute or convalescent COVID-19.

The V and J genes are TRBV6-2 or TRBV6-3 and TRBJ2-1; 12 bases line up with TRBD2. V was clipped by 6 bases and J by 3 bases; unmatched bases: 9. The CDR3 sequence is 17 residues long. CDR1 is MNHEY and CDR2 is SVGEGT in the germline V gene. The CDR3 DNA reads as TGTGCCAGCAGCCCTACGACTAGCGGGAGTTTCTACAATGAGCAGTTCTTC. It codes for CASSPTTSGSFYNEQFF.

The V gene is TRBV5-1, the J gene TRBJ2-7, with D possibly being TRBD1 (6 bases). Germline V CDR1 and CDR2: SGHRS, YFSETQ. The CDR3 length is 14 residues. V was cut by 0 bases and J by 4 bases, with 11 bases left in between. The CDR3 region is CASSLEGTRYEQYF. In DNA form, the CDR3 reads TGCGCCAGCAGCTTGGAAGGGACAAGATACGAGCAGTACTTC.

The V call is TRBV6-5, the J call TRBJ2-7; a possible D gene is TRBD1 (7 bases). This CDR3 is 15 amino acids long. Looked up from germline, CDR1 is MNHEY and CDR2 is SVGAGI. Trimming stripped 0 bases from V and 0 bases from J, with 9 bases between. Here the CDR3 reads CASSYSQGGSYEQYF. In nucleotides, the CDR3 is TGTGCCAGCAGTTACTCCCAGGGGGGCTCCTACGAGCAGTACTTC.

The chain joins TRBV7-6 to TRBJ1-1; 7 bases line up with TRBD1. Germline trimming cut 3 bases from V and 2 bases from J; bases unmatched to any gene: 12. Germline V lookup: CDR1 SGHVS, CDR2 FNYEAQ. The CDR3 covers 17 residues. The chain's CDR3 is CASSFPFGQEKNTEAFF. CDR3 in DNA: TGTGCCAGCAGCTTCCCCTTCGGACAGGAAAAAAACACTGAAGCTTTCTTT.

V gene TRBV7-3 combines with J gene TRBJ2-2; 7 nucleotides line up with TRBD2. J gave up 7 bases and V 0 bases, and 11 bases lay outside the gene matches. Per germline, CDR1 SGHTA and CDR2 FQGTGA. This CDR3 region has 17 residues. CDR3 in amino acids: CASSLTGTTSYHGELFF. The CDR3 region has the DNA TGTGCCAGCAGCTTAACCGGGACTACCAGTTACCACGGGGAGCTGTTTTTT.

The chain links TRBV5-4 to TRBJ1-2, with 8 positions matching TRBD1. Germline V CDR1 and CDR2: SGHNT, YYREEE (reference sequence). V trimming: 5 bases; J trimming: 7 bases; junction bases outside the gene matches: 7. This CDR3 is 13 amino acids long. CDR3 in DNA: TGTGCCAGCAGTACCGACAGGGGAGCTGGCTACACCTTC. This translates into CASSTDRGAGYTF.

The chain joins TRBV7-2 to TRBJ2-3, with TRBD2 identical over 12 bases. Trimming took 4 bases from V and 0 from J; bases not matched to a gene: 5. Germline CDR1 is SGHTA and CDR2 is FQGNSA. This CDR3 spans 17 amino acids. CDR3 sequence: CASSYRGTSGSTDTQYF. In nucleotides, the CDR3 is TGTGCCAGCAGCTATAGAGGGACTAGCGGGAGCACAGATACGCAGTATTTT.

The chain has TRBV4-3 and TRBJ2-3; TRBD2 aligns across 9 bases. The CDR3 has 16 amino acids. The germline gives CDR1 LGHNA, CDR2 YSLEER. Unmatched junction bases numbered 7, after V lost 3 bases and J lost 3 bases. CDR3: CASSQMKAGGTDTQYF. The DNA of the CDR3 is TGCGCCAGCAGCCAGATGAAAGCGGGGGGAACAGATACGCAGTATTTT.

This chain joins TRBV7-6 and TRBJ2-5; D unresolved. Per the germline V gene, CDR1 is SGHVS and CDR2 is FNYEAQ. Trimming shortened V by 5 bases and J by 5 bases, and 12 bases separated the two germline ends. The CDR3 covers 13 residues. The CDR3 region has the DNA TGTGCCAGCAGCGAGTTGAGTTCGGAGACCCAGTACTTC. It specifies CASSELSSETQYF.

This clone was found once. This chain uses TRBV12-3 or TRBV12-4 with TRBJ1-1; no clear D. V shed 5 bases and J shed 4 bases, with 8 bases lying between them. The CDR3 loop spans 12 amino acids. The CDR3 spells CASSPLSTEAFF. The CDR3 coding sequence is TGTGCCAGCAGTCCTCTGAGCACTGAAGCTTTCTTT.

This rearrangement joins TRBV7-8 to TRBJ2-7; 11 nucleotides agree with TRBD2. Germline CDR1 and CDR2: SGHVS and FQNEAQ. This CDR3 has 16 residues. Trimming at V came to 5 bases and at J to 6 bases, leaving 12 bases not matched to a gene. CDR3 in amino acids: CASSATSGAVPSEQYF. The CDR3 coding sequence is TGTGCCAGCAGCGCGACTAGCGGGGCCGTTCCTAGCGAGCAGTACTTC. Full variable domain (remainder filled in from reference TRBV7-8 and TRBJ2-7): GAGVSQSPRYKVAKRGQDVALRCDPISGHVSLFWYQQALGQGPEFLTYFQNEAQLDKSGLPSDRFFAERPEGSVSTLKIQRTQQEDSAVYLCASSATSGAVPSEQYFGPGTRLTVT.

The V call is TRBV6-4, the J call TRBJ2-3, with 11 bases matching TRBD2. The germline gives CDR1 MRHNA, CDR2 SNTAGT. Trimming removed 3 bases from V and 5 bases from J; junction bases left unmatched: 4. The CDR3 sequence is 15 residues long. The CDR3 coding sequence is TGTGCCAGCAGTGAACTAGCGGGGGCGGTAGATACGCAGTATTTT. Residues: CASSELAGAVDTQYF.

This clone was picked up one time. The chain is built from TRBV6-6 and TRBJ2-3; TRBD1 is a possible D gene (8 bases). V was trimmed by 6 bases and J by 0 bases, leaving 16 bases between them. This CDR3 spans 16 amino acids. CDR1 and CDR2 (germline): MNHNY, SVGAGI (reference sequence). In DNA form, the CDR3 reads TGTGCCAGCAGCCACAGGGGGGGGTCGAGCACAGATACGCAGTATTTT. Its protein is CASSHRGGSSTDTQYF.